Below, 32 T cell receptor beta chains from the same sample are listed, as sequenced in a study of CD8+CD57+ T cells in acquired aplastic anemia. It was genomic DNA that served as the template for profiling TCR beta VDJ and CDR3. Each CDR3 protein gets one entry after TCRdb re-called the reads with MiXCR. The sample carries approximately 180,000 distinct CDR3 sequences, less than 60% recorded once. Patients selected for sequencing had displayed CD8+CD57+ cell expansion by flow cytometry. The sequenced sample consisted of sorted CD4+, CD8+, or CD8+CD57+ T cells (not recorded which) from PBMCs. The receptor set was obtained from a human donor with aplastic anemia.

This sequence joins TRBV10-3 and TRBJ2-3; 9 bases fit TRBD2. The CDR3 runs to 13 residues. Losses at the gene ends were 6 bases for V and 11 bases for J; bases not matched to a gene: 9. CDR1 and CDR2 (germline): ENHRY, SYGVKD. The CDR3 DNA follows: TGTGCCATCAGCCCCGCGGGGGGGATTGAGCAGTATTTT. This sequence encodes CAISPAGGIEQYF.

This clonotype was recorded at least ten times. Sequence at one end of the junction differs from germline and may be a read error. The gene calls are TRBV7-7 and TRBJ2-3; D may be TRBD1 or TRBD2 (5 bases each). From germline, CDR1 is SSHAT and CDR2 FNYEAQ (reference sequence). The length of the CDR3 is 16 residues. In nucleotides, the CDR3 is TGTGCTAGCAGCCCTGGGACGTACGACCGTAAGGCTACGCAGTATTTT. This translates into CASSPGTYDRKATQYF.

The rearrangement links TRBV7-8 to TRBJ1-4; D remains ambiguous. The CDR3 is made up of 14 amino acids. CDR1 and CDR2 (germline): SGHVS, FQNEAQ. Trimming cost V 1 base and J 5 bases, with 8 bases left between them. The CDR3 sequence: CASSLGGYNEKLFF. DNA for the CDR3: TGTGCCAGCAGCTTAGGTGGCTACAATGAAAAACTGTTTTTT.

The gene calls are TRBV29-1 and TRBJ2-1; the match to TRBD2 covers 14 bases. The CDR3 sequence is 15 residues long. Germline loops: CDR1 SQVTM, CDR2 ANQGSEA. Germline trimming cut 8 bases from V and 4 bases from J; bases unmatched to any gene: 7. DNA of the CDR3: TGCAGCTACTCCGGGACTAGCGGGAGTTACAATGAGCAGTTCTTC. Its translation is CSYSGTSGSYNEQFF.

The rearrangement uses TRBV6-2 or TRBV6-3 and TRBJ2-7; 7 bases map to TRBD1. The CDR3 sequence is 14 residues long. Germline CDR1 MNHEY, CDR2 SVGEGT. V dropped 5 bases and J dropped 3; count of bases not matched to a gene: 7. This chain's CDR3 is CASSTGTEFYEQYF. CDR3 coding DNA: TGTGCCAGCAGTACTGGGACAGAATTCTACGAGCAGTACTTC.

This clonotype was seen repeatedly, ten times or more. This rearrangement joins TRBV20-1 to TRBJ1-1, with D perhaps matching TRBD1 (6 bases). Trimming took 1 base from V and 1 from J, leaving 13 bases between them. Germline CDR1 is DFQATT and CDR2 is SNEGSKA (reference sequence). The CDR3 spans 15 residues. CDR3 bases: TGCAGTGCTAGAGTGGGAGGACAGAGGAACACTGAAGCTTTCTTT. Amino acids: CSARVGGQRNTEAFF.

This clonotype occurred a few times. The rearrangement links TRBV12-3 or TRBV12-4 to TRBJ1-1; 12 bases match TRBD1. Trimming took 3 bases from V and 1 from J; bases not matched to a gene: 15. The CDR3 covers 20 residues. Here the CDR3 DNA reads TGTGCCAGCAGTTTGGGGACAGGGGGCACTTCCCGTAATTCGAACACTGAAGCTTTCTTT. It encodes CASSLGTGGTSRNSNTEAFF.

This chain uses TRBV19 with TRBJ1-2; TRBD1 aligns across 8 bases. CDR1 and CDR2 from the germline V gene are LNHDA and SQIVND (reference sequence). V dropped 10 bases and J dropped 4; count of bases not matched to a gene: 5. The CDR3 sequence is 12 residues long. The CDR3 nucleotides are TGTGCCACCCGGACAGGGAGCTATGGCTACACCTTC. It yields the protein CATRTGSYGYTF.

The chain joins TRBV20-1 to TRBJ2-7; D may be TRBD1 or TRBD2 (6 bases each). CDR3 length: 12 amino acids. The V and J ends lost 7 bases and 4 bases respectively, with 14 bases between them. From germline, CDR1 is DFQATT and CDR2 SNEGSKA (reference sequence). Here the CDR3 reads CSVGGGKYEQYF. The CDR3 nucleotides are TGCAGTGTAGGAGGGGGGAAATACGAGCAGTACTTC.

This clonotype appeared many times. V usage is TRBV19 and J usage is TRBJ1-6, with D possibly matching TRBD1 (5 bases). The CDR3 runs to 15 residues. Germline V lookup: CDR1 LNHDA, CDR2 SQIVND (reference sequence). V shed 4 bases and J shed 5 bases, with 12 bases lying between them. The CDR3 DNA is TGTGCCAGTAGTAGGGGGTTGGGTAATAATTCACCCCTCCACTTT. Its protein product is CASSRGLGNNSPLHF.

The chain links TRBV4-2 to TRBJ1-5; TRBD1 matches 7 bases. J was trimmed by 5 bases and V by 0 bases; bases with no gene match: 7. Germline loops: CDR1 LGHNA, CDR2 YNFKEQ. The CDR3 spans 16 residues. The CDR3, as DNA: TGTGCCAGCAGCCAAGATCTAGTACAGGGGCATCAGCCCCAGCATTTT. It translates to CASSQDLVQGHQPQHF.

This clonotype appeared a few times. The chain is built from TRBV6-1 and TRBJ2-3, with 10 bases matching TRBD1. The CDR3 is 14 residues long. Germline-derived CDR1 and CDR2 are MNHNS and SASEGT. V lost 6 bases to trimming and J lost 4 bases; unmatched junction nucleotides: 4. The CDR3 region has the DNA TGTGCCAGCAGCCCCGGGACAGGGGCAGATACGCAGTATTTT. It specifies CASSPGTGADTQYF.

This clonotype showed up many times. The chain employs TRBV20-1 and TRBJ1-1, with a possible D match to TRBD1 (5 bases). V lost 4 bases to trimming and J lost 1 base, with 10 bases between them. CDR3 length: 13 residues. Germline lookup yields CDR1 DFQATT and CDR2 SNEGSKA (reference sequence). This CDR3 reads CSAKAGQNTEAFF. DNA for the CDR3: TGCAGTGCTAAGGCAGGGCAGAACACTGAAGCTTTCTTT.

A few counts support this clonotype. The chain is built from TRBV24-1 and TRBJ2-7; D possibly corresponds to TRBD1 (5 bases). The germline gives CDR1 KGHDR, CDR2 SFDVKD. The CDR3 spans 14 residues. V was trimmed by 2 bases and J by 5 bases, leaving 12 bases between them. The chain's CDR3 is CATSDSGMLDEQYF. The CDR3 nucleotides are TGTGCCACCAGTGATTCAGGGATGCTGGACGAGCAGTACTTC.

For this clonotype: Lacking the conserved final phenylalanine or tryptophan, this CDR3 likely reflects a read error. This sequence joins TRBV19 and TRBJ1-2; unclear D gene. V dropped 6 bases and J dropped 5 bases, with 13 bases sitting between them. CDR3 length equals 13 residues. Germline assignment: CDR1 LNHDA and CDR2 SQIVND (reference sequence). The CDR3: CASRPSPGYGYTL. DNA of the CDR3: TGTGCCAGTAGACCTAGCCCGGGGTATGGCTACACCCTC.

The rearrangement joins TRBV11-3 to TRBJ2-3, with no clear D. CDR3 length equals 14 residues. With 5 bases removed from V and 3 bases from J, the gap between germline ends came to 12 bases. In germline, CDR1 is SGHNT, CDR2 YENEEA. Here the CDR3 DNA reads TGTGCCAGCAGCCCCTCGGACGGGACAGATACGCAGTATTTT. Its protein product is CASSPSDGTDTQYF.

The genes are TRBV24-1 and TRBJ1-1, with 8 bases identical to TRBD1. V lost 9 bases to trimming and J lost 0 bases; unmatched junction nucleotides: 11. Germline CDR1 KGHDR, CDR2 SFDVKD. This CDR3 is built from 16 residues. The chain's CDR3 is CATGGGQADMNTEAFF. CDR3 DNA sequence: TGTGCCACCGGGGGGGGACAGGCTGATATGAACACTGAAGCTTTCTTT.

This clonotype was seen a single time. The CDR3 is CSVIQGIQETQYF. DNA of the CDR3: TGCAGTGTGATACAGGGGATCCAAGAGACCCAGTACTTC. This chain joins TRBV20-1 and TRBJ2-5; 7 nucleotides align to TRBD1. Germline V gene data show CDR1 as DFQATT and CDR2 as SNEGSKA (reference sequence). The CDR3 consists of 13 residues. J gave up 1 base and V 7 bases, and 6 bases lay outside the gene matches.

This chain uses TRBV4-3 with TRBJ2-1, with TRBD2 matching over 8 bases. Trimming took 0 bases from V and 9 from J; bases not matched to a gene: 16. The CDR3 extends over 18 amino acids. Germline V gene sequence: CDR1 LGHNA, CDR2 YSLEER. The CDR3 nucleotides are TGCGCCAGCAGCCAAGAGGTCCTCCGGGGGGGGGCCTCGGGTGAGCAGTTCTTC. Its translation: CASSQEVLRGGASGEQFF.

The rearrangement joins TRBV29-1 to TRBJ1-2; D unresolved. The CDR3 consists of 12 residues. Germline V gene lookup returns CDR1 SQVTM and CDR2 ANQGSEA. V was cut by 3 bases and J by 5 bases, with 10 bases left in between. CDR3 residues: CSVDTGAYGYTF. CDR3 nucleotides: TGCAGCGTTGATACCGGTGCGTATGGCTACACCTTC.

This clonotype came up a few times. A much bigger clone sits one base away, suggesting this may be a read error. The chain uses TRBV4-2 and TRBJ2-7, with D perhaps TRBD1 (6 bases). Germline values: CDR1 LGHNA, CDR2 YNFKEQ. The length of the CDR3 is 16 residues. Deletions cut 2 bases from V and 2 bases from J, with 16 bases between. The CDR3 protein is CASSQITWGPTYEQYF. CDR3 nucleotides: TGTGCCAGCAGCCAAATAACCTGGGGGCCAACCTACGAGCAGTACTTC.

The chain has TRBV2 and TRBJ2-1, with D unclear. Trimming pared 8 bases from V and 0 bases from J, leaving 8 bases between. The germline CDR1 and CDR2 sequences are SNHLY and FYNNEI. CDR3 length: 13 amino acids. The CDR3 DNA reads as TGTGCCAGCTGGCCCCCCTCCTACAATGAGCAGTTCTTC. Its protein product is CASWPPSYNEQFF.

This rearrangement joins TRBV7-2 to TRBJ2-7; no clear D gene. CDR3 length: 19 residues. Germline lookup yields CDR1 SGHTA and CDR2 FQGNSA. The V end lost 0 bases, the J end lost 1 base, and 22 bases lay between the germline ends. CDR3 residues: CASSLALPKRQRKSYEQYF. The CDR3 DNA reads TGTGCCAGCAGCTTAGCACTACCAAAAAGGCAACGTAAGTCCTACGAGCAGTACTTC. The full variable domain, its missing parts supplied by reference TRBV7-2 and TRBJ2-7, is GAGVSQSPSNKVTEKGKDVELRCDPISGHTALYWYRQSLGQGLEFLIYFQGNSAPDKSGLPSDRFSAERTGGSVSTLTIQRTQQEDSAVYLCASSLALPKRQRKSYEQYFGPGTRLTVT.

This chain connects TRBV10-3 to TRBJ1-2; 9 bases align to TRBD1. The CDR3 runs to 13 residues. Losses at the gene ends were 1 base for V and 6 bases for J; bases not matched to a gene: 0. CDR1 ENHRY and CDR2 SYGVKD come from the germline V gene. The CDR3 sequence is CAISEWTGDGYTF. In nucleotides, the CDR3 is TGTGCCATCAGTGAGTGGACAGGGGATGGCTACACCTTC.

This sequence joins TRBV11-2 and TRBJ2-4; possibly TRBD1 for D (6 bases). Trimming cost V 3 bases and J 6 bases, with 24 bases left between them. Germline CDR1 and CDR2: SGHAT and FQNNGV. The CDR3 runs 18 residues. CDR3 coding DNA: TGTGCCAGCAGCTTTCGTGGGACAAGAGCAGGTCCAGGAAACATTCAGTACTTC. Its protein product is CASSFRGTRAGPGNIQYF.

This clonotype was observed many times. V gene TRBV5-1 combines with J gene TRBJ2-3; D is unclear. Trimming took 5 bases from V and 4 from J, leaving 20 bases between them. This CDR3 spans 16 amino acids. CDR1 and CDR2 from the germline V gene are SGHRS and YFSETQ. CDR3 in amino acids: CASRVSTWSLADTQYF. The CDR3 DNA follows: TGCGCCAGCAGGGTTTCTACTTGGTCGCTAGCAGATACGCAGTATTTT.

This clonotype was detected ten times or more. The CDR3 nucleotides are TGCAGTGCTAGAGGACTAGCGGGGGGGCCGTACGGGGAGCTGTTTTTT. Translated, it gives CSARGLAGGPYGELFF. The chain combines TRBV20-1 with TRBJ2-2, with TRBD2 matching over 14 bases. The CDR3 loop spans 16 amino acids. Germline CDR1 reads DFQATT; CDR2 reads SNEGSKA (reference sequence). V gave up 1 base and J gave up 7 bases; unmatched junction bases: 5.

The chain has TRBV6-4 and TRBJ2-7; 9 nucleotides agree with TRBD1. Per germline, CDR1 MRHNA and CDR2 SNTAGT. Unmatched junction bases numbered 7, after V lost 7 bases and J lost 3 bases. This CDR3 spans 14 amino acids. In DNA form, the CDR3 reads TGTGCCAGCATCCCCGGGACAGGGAACTACGAGCAGTACTTC. Amino acids: CASIPGTGNYEQYF.

The chain recombines TRBV24-1 with TRBJ2-3; possibly TRBD1 for D (6 bases). Germline CDR1 reads KGHDR; CDR2 reads SFDVKD. V was shortened by 10 bases and J by 4 bases, with 17 bases between the two germline ends. The CDR3 spans 14 residues. CDR3 DNA: TGTGCCACATCTTCAGGGGCCTACCCAGATACGCAGTATTTT. It translates to CATSSGAYPDTQYF.

This clonotype was seen a few times. This chain uses TRBV15 with TRBJ1-6; D unclear. Germline loops: CDR1 LNHNV, CDR2 YYDKDF (reference sequence). Trimming stripped 3 bases from V and 5 bases from J, with 11 bases between. This CDR3 is 15 amino acids long. CDR3 sequence (DNA): TGTGCCACCAGCAGCGTCCTAACCAATAATTCACCCCTCCACTTT. Translated, it gives CATSSVLTNNSPLHF.

The V and J genes are TRBV12-5 and TRBJ2-1; TRBD2 aligns across 8 bases. The J segment lost 0 bases and the V segment lost 9 bases, leaving 13 bases of the junction unmatched. CDR1 LGHNT and CDR2 FRNRAP come from the germline V gene. The CDR3 runs 17 residues. This CDR3 is CASTAGVQIGSYNEQFF. CDR3 DNA: TGTGCTAGCACAGCGGGAGTTCAGATTGGCTCCTACAATGAGCAGTTCTTC.

The sample holds one count of this clonotype. This rearrangement joins TRBV14 to TRBJ1-1; unclear D gene. V lost 4 bases and J lost 3, with 9 bases in between. The length of the CDR3 is 13 residues. Germline values: CDR1 SGHDN, CDR2 FVKESK. This chain's CDR3 is CASSPASYTEAFF. The CDR3 DNA reads as TGTGCCAGCAGCCCCGCTAGTTACACTGAAGCTTTCTTT.